This T cell receptor beta chain comes out of a study of cytomegalovirus exposure and HLA in healthy donors. Study-wide context: Out of about 170 million T cells, an earlier analysis found roughly 100 million unique TCR beta sequences in total. General study results and limits: According to an earlier analysis, most TCR beta V segments yielded productive rearrangements about 87% or about 30% of the time.

In the PCR, 60 Vbeta and 13 Jbeta primers were used. The table came from immunoSEQ multiplex PCR; TCRdb's copy has only in-frame clones and leaves some out. The table has tens of thousands of clones, around 68% seen once. Looked up from germline, CDR1 is SGHRS and CDR2 is YFSETQ. V was clipped by 0 bases and J by 6 bases, with 10 bases between them. This CDR3 comprises 14 residues. As regards this clone: Its matching antigen is unknown.

The source material was PBMCs. The receptor was derived from a man aged 30-40 years in good health and CMV-seronegative. This rearrangement joins TRBV5-1 to TRBJ2-1; D is ambiguous. Here the CDR3 DNA reads TGCGCCAGCAGCTTGGTCTCGGGTAGCAATGAGCAGTTCTTC. Translated, it gives CASSLVSGSNEQFF.